This is a list of T cell receptor beta chains from one sample in a study of cytomegalovirus exposure and HLA in healthy donors. The repertoire was sequenced with immunoSEQ multiplex PCR; TCRdb's copy has only in-frame clones and lacks some. Found here are about 130,000 clones, nearly 80% of them singletons; the top ten hold 2.2%. Material: PBMCs. The receptors originated from a man aged 25 to 45 in good health and CMV-seronegative. The CDR3 runs from the conserved cysteine through the conserved F or W. D genes are given only for firm matches. A clone size is listed for some rows: how often the clone was seen (once, few, many), or a class if it is expanded.

j_call: TRBJ2-1; v_call: TRBV11-2; cdr3_length: 15; clone_size: -; d_call: TRBD2; cdr3_nt: TGTGCCAGCAGCTCTGAGATCAGCGGGAGTGGTGAGCAGTTCTTC; cdr3_aa: CASSSEISGSGEQFF
j_call: TRBJ2-1; v_call: TRBV7-9; cdr3_length: 16; clone_size: -; d_call: -; cdr3_nt: TGTGCCAGCAGCTTCCGGAGCTCTACTCTCTACAATGAGCAGTTCTTC; cdr3_aa: CASSFRSSTLYNEQFF
j_call: TRBJ2-1; v_call: TRBV19; cdr3_length: 14; clone_size: -; d_call: -; cdr3_nt: TGTGCCAGTAGTATAAGTGGGCAGGGGACTGAGCAGTTCTTC; cdr3_aa: CASSISGQGTEQFF
j_call: TRBJ2-1; v_call: TRBV4-3; cdr3_length: 15; clone_size: -; d_call: -; cdr3_nt: TGCGCCAGCAGCCAGCTGGTTAGTATTTACAATGAGCAGTTCTTC; cdr3_aa: CASSQLVSIYNEQFF
j_call: TRBJ2-7; v_call: TRBV7-9; cdr3_length: 13; clone_size: -; d_call: TRBD1; cdr3_nt: TGTGCCAGCAGCGACCGGACAGGGCTAGAGCAGTACTTC; cdr3_aa: CASSDRTGLEQYF
j_call: TRBJ1-1; v_call: TRBV5-5; cdr3_length: 16; clone_size: -; d_call: -; cdr3_nt: TGTGCCAGCAGCTTCCCCCCAGGGATTGTGAACACTGAAGCTTTCTTT; cdr3_aa: CASSFPPGIVNTEAFF
j_call: TRBJ2-2; v_call: TRBV2; cdr3_length: 16; clone_size: once; d_call: TRBD2; cdr3_nt: TGTGCCAGCAGTTTCTCCGGGACTAGCCTCACCGGGGAGCTGTTTTTT; cdr3_aa: CASSFSGTSLTGELFF
j_call: TRBJ2-3; v_call: TRBV28; cdr3_length: 17; clone_size: -; d_call: TRBD2; cdr3_nt: TGTGCCAGCAGAGAGGGGACTAGCGGGAGAGCCCCAGATACGCAGTATTTT; cdr3_aa: CASREGTSGRAPDTQYF
j_call: TRBJ2-7; v_call: TRBV10-1; cdr3_length: 17; clone_size: -; d_call: TRBD2; cdr3_nt: TGCGCCAGCAGAGGGACTAGCGGTCCATTTGGGAGCTACGAGCAGTACTTC; cdr3_aa: CASRGTSGPFGSYEQYF
j_call: TRBJ1-4; v_call: TRBV28; cdr3_length: 16; clone_size: -; d_call: -; cdr3_nt: TGTGCCAGCAGTTTAGAGGGCGTGGGAGCTAATGAAAAACTGTTTTTT; cdr3_aa: CASSLEGVGANEKLFF
j_call: TRBJ1-1; v_call: TRBV27; cdr3_length: 14; clone_size: -; d_call: -; cdr3_nt: TGTGCCAGCAGCCCTTATGGGGCCTCCACTGAAGCTTTCTTT; cdr3_aa: CASSPYGASTEAFF
j_call: TRBJ2-1; v_call: TRBV7-8; cdr3_length: 16; clone_size: -; d_call: TRBD2; cdr3_nt: TGTGCCAGCAGCCTCCTAATGGCGGGAGGGTTGGATGAGCAGTTCTTC; cdr3_aa: CASSLLMAGGLDEQFF
j_call: TRBJ1-1; v_call: TRBV30; cdr3_length: 14; clone_size: -; d_call: -; cdr3_nt: TGTGCCTGGGGGAGGGGGGGTGGGTTGACTGAAGCTTTCTTT; cdr3_aa: CAWGRGGGLTEAFF
j_call: TRBJ2-3; v_call: TRBV2; cdr3_length: 17; clone_size: -; d_call: -; cdr3_nt: TGTGCCAGCAGTGGGGGAATACTAGTAGTCGGCACAGATACGCAGTATTTT; cdr3_aa: CASSGGILVVGTDTQYF
j_call: TRBJ2-1; v_call: TRBV10-2; cdr3_length: 15; clone_size: -; d_call: -; cdr3_nt: TGCGCCAGCAGTATGAGGCGGGAGAGGGGGGTTGAGCAGTTCTTC; cdr3_aa: CASSMRRERGVEQFF